The entry below gives a single TCR beta chain sequence along with its context. Its antigen is not identified. The data derive from a study of OX40 agonist ivuxolimab in advanced cancers. Across the whole study: Cohort: 80% to 90% men, mean age about 60, aged roughly 23 to 79.

Regarding the study as a whole: The study found that CD8+ T cells averaged more expanded clones than CD4+. At 0.1 to 3.0 mg/kg, CD4+ and CD8+ blood T cells expanded clonally by week 6. Part of the nonresponder group also had normalized T-cell clonal expansion that was low.

Trimming at V came to 2 bases and at J to 5 bases, leaving 3 bases not matched to a gene. CDR1 and CDR2 from the germline V gene are MNHEY and SMNVEV (reference sequence). The CDR3 length is 14 residues. Sequencing was performed with immunoSEQ multiplex PCR; in TCRdb, only in-frame clones are kept and a portion is missing. The data hold tens of thousands of clones, with 85% to 90% observed a single time. Sequenced here: CD4+ or CD8+ T cells sorted from blood, sampled in a trial of the OX40 agonist ivuxolimab. This TCR derives from an adult with an advanced solid tumor such as melanoma, head and neck, liver or kidney cancer. The genes are TRBV27 and TRBJ2-5; 9 nucleotides agree with TRBD1. The CDR3: CASSLQQGAETQYF. The CDR3 DNA sequence: TGTGCCAGCAGTTTACAACAGGGGGCTGAGACCCAGTACTTC.